Listed below are T cell receptor beta chains from one sample, sequenced in a study of shared T cell receptors in the human thymus. The repertoire was sequenced with immunoSEQ multiplex PCR; TCRdb's copy has only in-frame clones and lacks some. This sample has 700,000 or so clones; 80% to 90% occur once, and the top ten carry around 0.0099%. A further study also used this sample, focusing on human thymus T cells.

Sequenced input: thymocytes. Every receptor here comes from a girl less than two years old with a congenital heart defect. The CDR3 runs from the conserved cysteine through the conserved F or W. The D gene is left open where the match is weak. Not all rows give a size; the values are once, few, many and, for expanded clones, a class.

d_gene,j_gene,v_gene,abundance,CDR3nt,CDR3aa
.,TRBJ1-6,TRBV7-1,.,TGTGCCAGCAGCTCCCCGTTCTACAGCCGTAATAGGAACGAAACGAGCTCCTATAATTCACCCCTCCACTTT,CASSSPFYSRNRNETSSYNSPLHF
.,TRBJ1-5,TRBV4-3,.,TGCGCCAGCAGCCAAGGTCCGCGCCTAGGGCCCCAGCATTTT,CASSQGPRLGPQHF
.,TRBJ1-5,TRBV7-9,.,TGTGCCAGCAGCTTAAGGGCAGGGGATCAGCCCCAGCATTTT,CASSLRAGDQPQHF
.,TRBJ1-4,TRBV5-4,once,TGTGCCAGCAGCCACGTAACCCAAACAGAGACTAATGAAAAACTGTTTTTT,CASSHVTQTETNEKLFF
.,TRBJ1-2,TRBV9,.,TGTGCCAGCAGCGTAGACGGTTATGGCTACACCTTC,CASSVDGYGYTF
TRBD1,TRBJ2-1,TRBV5-1,.,TGCGCCAGCAGCTTGGCCCGACAGGGGAGGATCTATGAGCAGTTCTTC,CASSLARQGRIYEQFF
TRBD1,TRBJ1-5,TRBV6-1,.,TGTGCCAGCAACCCAATCCGGGACAGGGTGCAGCCCCAGCATTTT,CASNPIRDRVQPQHF
.,TRBJ1-6,TRBV28,.,TGTGCCAGCAGTTTATTCTTTGGACACTATAATTCACCCCTCCACTTC,CASSLFFGHYNSPLHF
TRBD1,TRBJ1-2,TRBV6-5,.,TGTGCCAGCAGTTACTCACGAAGACAGGGCCCAAGCGGCTACACCTTC,CASSYSRRQGPSGYTF
.,TRBJ1-6,TRBV7-8,.,TGTGCCAGCAGCGTTAATAGGGGCAGGGGATATAATTCCCCCCTCCACTTT,CASSVNRGRGYNSPLHF
.,TRBJ1-5,TRBV12-2,.,TGTGCAAGTCGCTTGGTGGCGGGCGTTTACCAGCCCCAGCATTTT,CASRLVAGVYQPQHF
TRBD1,TRBJ2-3,TRBV2,.,TGTGCCAGCAGAACAGGGGGCTCGACAGATACGCAGTATTTT,CASRTGGSTDTQYF
.,TRBJ2-7,TRBV7-9,.,TGTGCCAGCAGGAAACAGGGTCCGGGCTACGAGCAGTACTTC,CASRKQGPGYEQYF
TRBD1,TRBJ1-5,TRBV7-2,.,TGTGCCAGCAGCTCCCGGGACAGGGGGCGAATTGGGGGTCAGCCCCAGCATTTT,CASSSRDRGRIGGQPQHF
TRBD2,TRBJ2-1,TRBV11-2,.,TGTGCCAGCAGCTTAACAGTAGCGGGGGAGCTCGACTACAATGAGCAGTTCTTC,CASSLTVAGELDYNEQFF
TRBD1,TRBJ1-2,TRBV9,.,TGTGCCAGCGCACAGGGGAACTATGGCTACACCTTC,CASAQGNYGYTF
TRBD1,TRBJ1-2,TRBV10-2,.,TGCGCCAGCAGTGAGTCCCCCGGGACAGGTTTCTATGGCTACACCTTC,CASSESPGTGFYGYTF
TRBD1,TRBJ1-1,TRBV5-1,.,TGCGCCAGCAGCTTGGTACAGGGGGTTGGGACTGAAGCTTTCTTT,CASSLVQGVGTEAFF
TRBD1,TRBJ1-5,TRBV27,few,TGTGCCAGCAGTTTAACCTGGACAGGGGAGTGGAATCAGCCCCAGCATTTT,CASSLTWTGEWNQPQHF
.,TRBJ1-5,TRBV4-3,.,TGCGCCAGCAGCCAAGATCCGGGTCCAGGGCGTCAGCCCCAGCATTTT,CASSQDPGPGRQPQHF
.,TRBJ2-7,TRBV9,.,TGTGCCAGCAGCGTAGCCGGGACCTACGAGCAGTACTTC,CASSVAGTYEQYF
TRBD1,TRBJ2-3,TRBV18,.,TGTGCCAGCTCCCCACAGGGGTATACGAGCGCAGATACGCAGTATTTT,CASSPQGYTSADTQYF
.,TRBJ1-2,TRBV18,.,TGTGCCAGCTCACCAGGGACACCCAACTATGGCTACACCTTC,CASSPGTPNYGYTF
TRBD2,TRBJ2-1,TRBV2,few,TGTGCCAGCAGTACCCGGACTAGCGGGGGGCCATTCTCCTACAATGAGCAGTTCTTC,CASSTRTSGGPFSYNEQFF
TRBD1,TRBJ1-2,TRBV4-1,.,TGCGCCAGCAGCCAAGGGTCATCAGGGACAGGGTATGGCTACACCTTC,CASSQGSSGTGYGYTF
.,TRBJ2-1,TRBV27,.,TGTGCCAGCAGTTTAACGAGCTCCTGCAATGAGCAGTTCTTC,CASSLTSSCNEQFF
.,TRBJ2-6,TRBV2,.,TGTGCCAGCAGTGATCTTCAGGGCTCTGGGGCCAACGTCCTGACTTTC,CASSDLQGSGANVLTF
TRBD1,TRBJ1-1,TRBV5-1,.,TGCGCCAGCAGCTTTTTCCCCCCCCGGGACAGGCCCACTGAAGCTTTCTTT,CASSFFPPRDRPTEAFF
.,TRBJ2-1,TRBV2,.,TGTGCCAGCAGTGAAGGGGGGCAGAATGAGCAGTTCTTC,CASSEGGQNEQFF
.,TRBJ1-1,TRBV6-1,.,TGTGCCAGCAGTGAACCCAGGGAAGACACTGAAGCTTTCTTT,CASSEPREDTEAFF
.,TRBJ2-3,TRBV6-6,.,TGTGCCAGCAGTTACGGGTGGCGGCCCACAGATACGCAGTATTTT,CASSYGWRPTDTQYF
.,TRBJ1-4,TRBV2,.,TGTGCCAGCAGTGGGAGTTGGTGGGGGGCAACTAATGAAAAACTGTTTTTT,CASSGSWWGATNEKLFF
TRBD1,TRBJ1-5,TRBV10-1,.,TGCGCCAGCAGTGAGTCGGGGGGACAGGCTTGTAATCAGCCCCAGCATTTT,CASSESGGQACNQPQHF
.,TRBJ1-1,TRBV7-7,.,TGTGCCAGCAGCTTACTCAGGAACACTGAAGCTTTCTTT,CASSLLRNTEAFF
.,TRBJ2-7,TRBV11-2,.,TGTGCCAGCAGCTTAGTAGGGGTTATATCCTACGAGCAGTACTTC,CASSLVGVISYEQYF
.,TRBJ2-5,TRBV18,.,TGTGCCAGCTCACCAACAGGAAAAGAGACCCAGTACTTC,CASSPTGKETQYF
.,TRBJ1-3,TRBV9,.,TGTGCCAGCAGCGCGGGGGGGCCAACGCCTCTATCTGGAAACACCATATATTTT,CASSAGGPTPLSGNTIYF
TRBD2,TRBJ2-1,TRBV7-3,.,TGTGCCAGCAGCTTAAAGGGCGGGGGGGTCCCCTACAATGAGCAGTTCTTC,CASSLKGGGVPYNEQFF
TRBD1,TRBJ1-5,TRBV9,.,TGTGCCAGCAGCGCAACAGGGGTCAGCAATCAGCCCCAGCATTTT,CASSATGVSNQPQHF
TRBD2,TRBJ2-1,TRBV11-3,.,TGTGCCAGCAGCTTAGGGAGACTAGCGGGGGACTCCTACAATGAGCAGTTCTTC,CASSLGRLAGDSYNEQFF
TRBD2,TRBJ2-1,TRBV6-5,.,TGTGCCAGCAGCCCGGGGGGATTTTACAATGAGCAGTTCTTC,CASSPGGFYNEQFF
.,TRBJ1-2,TRBV10-3,.,TGTGCCATCAGTGAGCCAAGGGGGGGCTACACCTTC,CAISEPRGGYTF
TRBD2,TRBJ2-5,TRBV5-6,.,TGTGCCAGCAGCGACAGTAGGGGTAGCGGGGGAGATCAAGAGACCCAGTACTTC,CASSDSRGSGGDQETQYF
.,TRBJ2-1,TRBV28,.,TGTGCCAGCAGTTTAACCGGCTACAATGAGCAGTTCTTC,CASSLTGYNEQFF
.,TRBJ2-2,TRBV9,.,TGTGCCAGCAGCGTTGGCACGAACACCGGGGAGCTGTTTTTT,CASSVGTNTGELFF
.,TRBJ1-6,TRBV7-9,.,TGTGCCAGCAGCTCGTCGGCGGGGAAGGGTGCGTATTCACCCCTCCACTTT,CASSSSAGKGAYSPLHF
TRBD1,TRBJ2-1,TRBV5-6,few,TGTGCCAGCAGCCTGAGGGACAGGGTTTACAATGAGCAGTTCTTC,CASSLRDRVYNEQFF
.,TRBJ1-2,TRBV6-1,.,TGTGCCAGCAGTGATACTGCTAACTATGGCTACACCTTC,CASSDTANYGYTF
.,TRBJ2-7,TRBV27,.,TGTGCCAGCAGTTTAGGTCACAGGGACCAACACTACGAGCAGTACTTC,CASSLGHRDQHYEQYF
.,TRBJ1-1,TRBV6-1,.,TGTGCCAGCAGTGGGGGACTGATTAACACTGAAGCTTTCTTT,CASSGGLINTEAFF
.,TRBJ1-1,TRBV14,.,TGTGCCAGCAGCCTCCCGTGGCAGGGTGGCACTGAAGCTTTCTTT,CASSLPWQGGTEAFF
.,TRBJ1-6,TRBV28,.,TGTGCCAGCAGTCCCTACAGGGAGGGTGGATCGAGAAGGAATTCACCCCTCCACTTT,CASSPYREGGSRRNSPLHF
.,TRBJ1-3,TRBV5-1,.,TGCGCCAGCAGCTTTTGGGGGGAGACTGGAAACACCATATATTTT,CASSFWGETGNTIYF
.,TRBJ2-7,TRBV4-3,.,TGCGCCAGCAGCGGGGCCTGGCGGTCCTACGAGCAGTACTTC,CASSGAWRSYEQYF
.,TRBJ1-6,TRBV5-8,once,TGTGCCAGCAGCGCCCCAGGGGTAACGGGGAATAATTCACCCCTCCACTTT,CASSAPGVTGNNSPLHF
.,TRBJ1-2,TRBV2,once,TGTGCCAGCAGTGAATTAATATGGCCCTATGGCTACACCTTC,CASSELIWPYGYTF
TRBD1,TRBJ1-1,TRBV7-2,.,TGTGCCAGCAGCTTAGGGGGACCAACCCAAAGGGGGCAAGCTTTCTTT,CASSLGGPTQRGQAFF
TRBD1,TRBJ1-2,TRBV9,.,TGTGCCAGCAGCGAGCCCTCCGGGACAGGGAGGAGCTACACCTTC,CASSEPSGTGRSYTF